The clone carrying this T cell receptor beta chain was counted once. This record belongs to a study of blood T cell repertoires in COVID-19. Study overall: Specimens from acute and convalescent COVID-19 originated in the United States, Italy and Spain. T cells, B-cell-depleted T cells, or PBMCs supplied cDNA or gDNA.

As originally analysed: The authors estimated nucleated cell counts from reference gene primer amplification. Libraries were prepared by immunoSEQ multiplex PCR; TCRdb keeps only in-frame clonotypes and omits some of them. V, J and clone size are those of that table, while D and trimming were read from the DNA. The sample lists under 450,000 clones; approximately 86% were seen once. V lost 4 bases, J lost 3 bases, and 12 bases lay in between. Germline lookup yields CDR1 MNHEY and CDR2 SVGEGT. The CDR3 sequence is 15 residues long. Enrolled during active infection, Seattle patients were then followed longitudinally.

The source material was peripheral blood. The V gene is TRBV6-2 or TRBV6-3, the J gene TRBJ2-2; weak D call: TRBD2 (5 bases). The clonotype comes from a woman in her sixties with COVID-19, enrolled during active disease. The CDR3 DNA follows: TGTGCCAGCAGTTTGAGGCGGGCGGACACCGGGGAGCTGTTTTTT. Protein product: CASSLRRADTGELFF.